This T cell receptor (beta chain) was obtained from a study of cytomegalovirus exposure and HLA in healthy donors. The ends were cut back, 5 bases at V and 7 bases at J, with 8 bases in the middle. Germline V gene sequence: CDR1 SEHNR, CDR2 FQNEAQ (reference sequence). This CDR3 has 11 amino acids. The PCR employed 60 Vbeta primers together with 13 Jbeta primers. The protocol was immunoSEQ multiplex PCR, while the TCRdb copy is restricted to in-frame clones and leaves out a portion. The table includes 140,000 or so clones, around 75% detected once. Study-wide results and limits: There were several of the most significant clusters that appeared linked to common viral pathogens in a later analysis. A missense DCLRE1C variant was associated with V- and J-gene trimming of TCR beta chains in a later analysis, and an independent cohort replicated the association.

In this sample, this clone turned up a few times. Its antigen remains unknown. Sample: PBMCs. The chain joins TRBV7-9 to TRBJ1-1; a weak D match, TRBD1 (5 bases). This clonotype originated in a female donor in good health and CMV-seronegative. The CDR3 nucleotides read TGTGCCAGCAGCCGCGGGGGTGAAGCTTTCTTT. It translates to CASSRGGEAFF.